This T cell receptor (beta chain) was identified during a study of blood T cells in healthy people across ages. This clonotype was seen a few times. Its matching antigen is unknown. CDR3 length equals 17 residues. Germline values: CDR1 SGHRS, CDR2 YFSETQ. The trim removed 0 bases at V and 3 bases at J, leaving 4 bases unmatched. Findings and caveats of the study: PBMCs left unsorted prevented a conclusive naive versus antigen-experienced comparison. Among long-lived donors, naive CD4+ cells were more numerous and diversity higher than in aged donors. Per million T cells, the diversity of TCR beta decreased roughly linearly as age advanced.

Primed by a sample-barcoded 5' primer and a J-beta primer mix, a second PCR proceeded for 7 to 11 cycles. TCRdb analysed the 5' RACE reads with MiXCR anew, one entry per CDR3 protein. The sample shows hundreds of thousands of distinct CDR3 sequences, around 20% of them seen only once. This sequence joins TRBV5-1 and TRBJ2-3; the match to TRBD2 covers 13 bases. This receptor was identified in a man aged 65-85 years in good health. The source material was blood. The CDR3 reads CASSLAGLAGATDTQYF. The CDR3 nucleotides are TGCGCCAGCAGCTTGGCCGGACTAGCGGGAGCAACAGATACGCAGTATTTT.